This TCR beta chain was retrieved from a study of spatial heterogeneity in lung cancer. MiXCR, applied by TCRdb to the 5' RACE reads, yields one record per CDR3 protein. Of under 10,000 distinct CDR3 sequences in the sample, approximately 5% were seen once. This clonotype was seen a handful of times. Because the library targeted alpha chains, this beta chain is an off-target read whose size means little. This sample's time point: sample taken at primary tumor resection. Extraction of whole RNA from tumor, nontumor lung or frozen PBMC preceded unsorted sequencing. There were some 76 donors, all of them untreated patients with early-stage non-small cell lung cancer. Specimen: PBMCs, collected at surgery. The receptor was isolated from a male donor with early-stage non-small cell lung cancer.

CDR3 bases: TGCAGTGCTAGTCACCGGGACCCTTGGGCTGGAAACACCATATATTTT. Its protein product is CSASHRDPWAGNTIYF. This chain uses TRBV20-1 with TRBJ1-3; a possible D gene is TRBD1 (5 bases). Trimming cost V 3 bases and J 2 bases, with 17 bases left between them. Germline V CDR1 and CDR2: DFQATT, SNEGSKA (reference sequence). The CDR3 consists of 16 residues.